This TCR beta chain was obtained from a study of graft-versus-host responses after intestinal transplantation. Across the study: Multivisceral, liver-intestinal, or isolated intestinal transplants were given to recipients. Anti-thymocyte globulin was used for induction in all recipients, who then took tacrolimus and steroids for approximately 3 years. Points from the study as a whole: Early after transplant, HvG declines were associated with peak levels of circulating GvH clones.

The assay was immunoSEQ multiplex PCR, and TCRdb's table has in-frame clones only and misses some. The data contain more than 9,500 clones, 29% of them singletons. The CDR3 spans 14 residues. Trimming removed 2 bases from V and 3 bases from J, with 8 bases in between. CDR1 is MNHEY and CDR2 is SVGAGI in the germline V gene. Irradiated stimulators labeled with violet dye, approximately 200,000 in number, were plated with approximately 200,000 CFSE-labeled responders. Sorted after the reaction were proliferating CFSE-low CD3+CD4+ and CD3+CD8+ responders. Sample: alloreactive CD8+ T cells from a mixed lymphocyte reaction culture, taken before intestinal transplant. Indicated subset: CFSE-low proliferating T cells sorted from approximately 6-day pre-transplant mixed lymphocyte reaction (GvH or HvG direction). The sequence derives from a human patient who received an intestinal transplant. The chain recombines TRBV6-5 with TRBJ1-5; D gene uncertain. The CDR3 sequence: CASSYSGPNQPQHF. In nucleotides, the CDR3 is TGTGCCAGCAGTTACAGCGGCCCCAATCAGCCCCAGCATTTT.